A selection of T cell receptor beta chains follows, all from one sample in a study of blood T cells in healthy people across ages. TCRdb re-derived calls from the 5' RACE reads in MiXCR, one entry per CDR3 protein. The profile shows about 760,000 distinct CDR3 sequences, around 25% of them singletons. These same data were also listed under a study on T cells of mothers and their children.

Sequencing was carried out using blood. The receptors originated from a boy younger than 18 in good health. Both conserved end residues are part of each CDR3.

>TRBV13|16|NA
CASSSRPGTRYNEQFF
>TRBV5-1|17|TRBJ2-7
CASSFGQGADLTYEQYF
>TRBV5-5|14|TRBJ1-5
CASSRLPGNQPQHF
>TRBV2|15|TRBJ2-5
CASRWWLADQETQYF
>TRBV12-5|15|TRBJ2-5
CASGSKREREETQYF
>TRBV7-2|18|NA
CASSLYQGRQGYSYEQYF
>TRBV5-1|15|TRBJ2-7
CASSLATPGSYEQYF
>TRBV6-1|14|TRBJ1-6
CASGEEAENSPLHF
>TRBV10-3|14|TRBJ1-2
CAIRADSSNYGYTF
>TRBV20-1|13|NA
CSARDSGSNEQFF
>TRBV3-1|14|TRBJ1-6
CASSQGRVYSPLHF